One and the same sample provided the 24 T cell receptor beta chains below, sequenced in a study of beta chain features in type 1 diabetes. Investigators reverse transcribed all isolated RNA, so they sequenced expressed TCRB transcripts. TCRdb's copy holds only in-frame clones and misses some; the assay was immunoSEQ multiplex PCR. The profile shows 810,000 or so clones, roughly 16% of them singletons. The sequenced material came from naive CD4+ T cells from blood. The receptors stem from a woman under 30 in good health.

The V gene is TRBV2, the J gene TRBJ2-2; D is undetermined. From germline, CDR1 is SNHLY and CDR2 FYNNEI. V was cut by 4 bases and J by 4 bases, with 4 bases left in between. The CDR3 runs to 12 residues. The chain's CDR3 is CASSVSTGELFF. The CDR3 bases are TGTGCCAGCAGTGTGAGCACCGGGGAGCTGTTTTTT.

This clone has a handful of counts. At one boundary the junction diverges from the germline segment, which might be a read error. The rearrangement uses TRBV27 and TRBJ2-5; 7 bases line up with TRBD1. The CDR3 extends over 14 amino acids. Germline CDR1 and CDR2: MNHEY and SMNVEV (reference sequence). CDR3 in DNA: TGTGCCAGCAGTCCAAGGACAGGTCAAGAGGCCCAGTACTTC. Translating gives CASSPRTGQEAQYF.

The CDR3 sequence: CASSFFQGGYSSGNTIYF. The CDR3 DNA reads TGTGCCAGCAGCTTTTTCCAGGGAGGGTATTCGTCTGGAAACACCATATATTTT. The chain carries TRBV7-9 and TRBJ1-3, with D perhaps matching TRBD1 (5 bases). This CDR3 has 18 amino acids. Germline V gene data show CDR1 as SEHNR and CDR2 as FQNEAQ (reference sequence). V lost 3 bases and J lost 1, with 19 bases in between.

V usage is TRBV7-9 and J usage is TRBJ1-4; 7 bases align to TRBD1. The CDR3 runs to 14 residues. V gave up 4 bases and J gave up 5 bases; unmatched junction bases: 4. Germline CDR1 and CDR2: SEHNR and FQNEAQ (reference sequence). Written as DNA, the CDR3 is TGTGCCAGCAGCTCGGACAGGAGAAATGAAAAACTGTTTTTT. Translating gives CASSSDRRNEKLFF.

This clone was counted only a few times. The gene calls are TRBV7-9 and TRBJ1-5, with D unclear. CDR1 SEHNR and CDR2 FQNEAQ come from the germline V gene (reference sequence). V was shortened by 3 bases and J by 4 bases, with 7 bases between the two germline ends. The CDR3 spans 13 residues. CDR3 sequence (DNA): TGTGCCAGCAGCTTCGTGGAAAATCAGCCCCAGCATTTT. As protein: CASSFVENQPQHF.

This clone has only a few counts. This chain links TRBV7-2 with TRBJ2-7, with 11 bases aligning to TRBD2. This CDR3 contains 15 residues. V shed 3 bases and J 3 bases; nucleotides not matched to a gene: 4. Germline CDR1 and CDR2: SGHTA and FQGNSA. The CDR3 is CASSFRLAGIYEQYF. CDR3 nucleotides: TGTGCCAGCAGCTTCCGACTAGCGGGAATCTACGAGCAGTACTTC.

This clone occurred a few times. An end of the junction does not agree with germline; a read error may underlie this. The CDR3, as DNA: TGTGCCATCAGAGACAGGTCCTCCAATGAGCAGTTCTTC. Translating gives CAIRDRSSNEQFF. This rearrangement joins TRBV10-3 to TRBJ2-1, with D maybe TRBD1 (6 bases). The CDR3 covers 13 residues. CDR1 and CDR2 from the germline V gene are ENHRY and SYGVKD.

With regard to this clone: Within the sample, other DNA sequences also encode this same CDR3. The chain links TRBV28 to TRBJ1-4; 9 nucleotides align to TRBD1. V dropped 4 bases and J dropped 5; count of bases not matched to a gene: 2. This CDR3 has 14 residues. CDR1 and CDR2 (germline): MDHEN, SYDVKM. The chain's CDR3 is CASSSGQGNEKLFF. The CDR3 region has the DNA TGTGCCAGCAGTTCAGGACAGGGGAATGAAAAACTGTTTTTT. Using reference TRBV28 and TRBJ1-4 for the parts outside the CDR3, the full variable domain is DVKVTQSSRYLVKRTGEKVFLECVQDMDHENMFWYRQDPGLGLRLIYFSYDVKMKEKGDIPEGYSVSREKKERFSLILESASTNQTSMYLCASSSGQGNEKLFFGSGTQLSVL.

This sequence joins TRBV19 and TRBJ2-5; 10 bases are shared with TRBD2. The germline gives CDR1 LNHDA, CDR2 SQIVND (reference sequence). CDR3 size: 15 residues. V lost 4 bases to trimming and J lost 4 bases; unmatched junction nucleotides: 6. Here the CDR3 DNA reads TGTGCCAGTAGTAAGGAGCGGGAGGGCCCAGAGACCCAGTACTTC. Encoded protein: CASSKEREGPETQYF.

The rearrangement joins TRBV27 to TRBJ2-1; 10 bases are shared with TRBD2. The CDR3 consists of 18 residues. CDR1 and CDR2 (germline): MNHEY, SMNVEV (reference sequence). The V gene end was trimmed by 2 bases and the J gene end by 3 bases; junction bases not matched to a gene: 10. The CDR3 bases are TGTGCCAGCAGTTTAGAGGCTAGCGGGGGCCAATTCTACAATGAGCAGTTCTTC. Its translation is CASSLEASGGQFYNEQFF.

This clone was observed a few times. The V call is TRBV7-9, the J call TRBJ2-3, with 7 bases that match TRBD1. The germline V gene has CDR1 SEHNR and CDR2 FQNEAQ (reference sequence). The CDR3 has 17 residues. Losses at the gene ends were 5 bases for V and 2 bases for J; bases not matched to a gene: 13. This CDR3 reads CASSPGSDRRYTDTQYF. CDR3 nucleotides: TGTGCCAGCAGCCCTGGGTCGGACAGGCGGTACACAGATACGCAGTATTTT.

This clone was seen a handful of times. The rearrangement uses TRBV5-1 and TRBJ2-1; 9 bases are a match to TRBD2. From germline, CDR1 is SGHRS and CDR2 YFSETQ. Germline trimming cut 4 bases from V and 6 bases from J; bases unmatched to any gene: 11. The CDR3 consists of 16 residues. This CDR3 reads CASSARTTSGSNEQFF. In nucleotides, the CDR3 is TGCGCCAGCAGCGCACGGACGACTAGCGGATCCAATGAGCAGTTCTTC. Drawing the rest from reference TRBV5-1 and TRBJ2-1, the complete variable domain is KAGVTQTPRYLIKTRGQQVTLSCSPISGHRSVSWYQQTPGQGLQFLFEYFSETQRNKGNFPGRFSGRQFSNSRSEMNVSTLELGDSALYLCASSARTTSGSNEQFFGPGTRLTVL.

The V call is TRBV4-3, the J call TRBJ1-5; D unclear. CDR3 length: 14 amino acids. Trimming removed 0 bases from V and 9 bases from J, with 12 bases in between. Germline CDR1 LGHNA, CDR2 YSLEER. The CDR3 nucleotides are TGCGCCAGCAGCCAAGAGGCCGGCGGGCGGCCCCAGCATTTT. Encoded protein: CASSQEAGGRPQHF.

This clone was detected only a few times. This chain links TRBV19 with TRBJ2-5; weak D call: TRBD2 (5 bases). The germline CDR1 and CDR2 sequences are LNHDA and SQIVND (reference sequence). This CDR3 is built from 15 residues. V lost 4 bases, J lost 5 bases, and 17 bases lay in between. This chain's CDR3 is CASSNGVNRMETQYF. The CDR3 DNA is TGTGCCAGTAGTAACGGGGTCAACCGTATGGAGACCCAGTACTTC.

The chain combines TRBV13 with TRBJ2-5; D call uncertain. TRBJ2-7 explains the end of the DNA better; the J call may be wrong. The CDR3 runs 11 residues. Germline loops: CDR1 PRHDT, CDR2 FYEKMQ (reference sequence). The CDR3 loop is CASSLYYEQYF. CDR3 sequence (DNA): TGTGCCAGCAGTCTTTACTACGAGCAGTACTTC.

In this sample, this clone turned up many times. The chain joins TRBV28 to TRBJ2-1, with D tentatively TRBD2 (6 bases). CDR3 length: 15 amino acids. Trimming took 5 bases from V and 0 from J, leaving 11 bases between them. Germline V gene data show CDR1 as MDHEN and CDR2 as SYDVKM. The CDR3 loop reads CASSRGVSSYNEQFF. In nucleotides, the CDR3 is TGTGCCAGCAGTCGCGGGGTTAGCTCCTACAATGAGCAGTTCTTC.

This chain connects TRBV28 to TRBJ2-3; maybe TRBD1 (6 bases). Trimming cost V 2 bases and J 3 bases, with 12 bases left between them. The CDR3 is 15 amino acids. Germline CDR1 and CDR2: MDHEN and SYDVKM. This chain's CDR3 is CASSLQGHITDTQYF. The CDR3 region has the DNA TGTGCCAGCAGTTTACAGGGGCATATAACAGATACGCAGTATTTT.

The chain uses TRBV7-9 and TRBJ1-5; D is uncertain. The CDR3 sequence is 14 residues long. The V gene's germline CDR1 is SEHNR and CDR2 FQNEAQ (reference sequence). Trimming left V 0 bases short and J 0 bases short, with 3 bases between. CDR3 loop: CASSLAGSNQPQHF. DNA for the CDR3: TGTGCCAGCAGCTTAGCTGGTAGCAATCAGCCCCAGCATTTT.

This clone was counted between two and nine times. The J gene is TRBJ2-7, the V gene TRBV2, with D perhaps matching TRBD1 (6 bases). This CDR3 has 14 residues. Germline loops: CDR1 SNHLY, CDR2 FYNNEI. Trimming removed 7 bases from V and 0 bases from J, with 13 bases in between. The CDR3 protein is CASNGQGSSYEQYF. CDR3 sequence (DNA): TGTGCCAGCAATGGCCAGGGGAGCTCCTACGAGCAGTACTTC.

About this clone itself: Other DNA sequences in this specimen translate into the identical CDR3. The chain employs TRBV5-1 and TRBJ2-3; D unclear. The germline V and J ends were trimmed by 4 bases and 2 bases, with 5 bases remaining between them. CDR1 is SGHRS and CDR2 is YFSETQ in the germline V gene. CDR3 size: 12 residues. CDR3 loop: CASSPPTDTQYF. CDR3 bases: TGCGCCAGCAGCCCGCCCACAGATACGCAGTATTTT.

This clone was seen more than once but under ten times. The chain carries TRBV9 and TRBJ2-7, with D uncertain. Trimming took off 4 bases at V and 0 bases at J, with 8 bases between the two ends. Per the germline V gene, CDR1 is SGDLS and CDR2 is YYNGEE. The CDR3 covers 13 residues. CDR3 in amino acids: CASSSPVSYEQYF. The CDR3 bases are TGTGCCAGCAGCTCTCCGGTCTCCTACGAGCAGTACTTC.

V is TRBV5-4 and J is TRBJ2-1; 7 positions match TRBD1. V shed 6 bases and J 2 bases; nucleotides not matched to a gene: 5. This CDR3 region has 14 residues. CDR1 and CDR2 from the germline V gene are SGHNT and YYREEE (reference sequence). CDR3: CASTIQGPYNEQFF. CDR3 DNA: TGTGCCAGCACCATACAGGGGCCCTACAATGAGCAGTTCTTC.

The chain joins TRBV4-2 to TRBJ2-5, with D possibly being TRBD2 (5 bases). The end of the DNA aligns better with TRBJ2-7, so the J call may be wrong. This CDR3 contains 14 residues. The germline gives CDR1 LGHNA, CDR2 YNFKEQ. The CDR3 sequence: CASGKTGSSYEQYF. For the CDR3, the DNA is TGTGCCAGCGGGAAGACGGGGAGCTCCTACGAGCAGTACTTC.

This clone was detected a few times. V is TRBV7-9 and J is TRBJ1-2; D remains unclear. Trimming left V 5 bases short and J 11 bases short, with 15 bases between. The length of the CDR3 is 12 residues. CDR1 and CDR2 (germline): SEHNR, FQNEAQ (reference sequence). The CDR3: CASSAGRSEYTF. The CDR3 DNA is TGTGCCAGCAGCGCCGGACGTTCTGAATACACCTTC.